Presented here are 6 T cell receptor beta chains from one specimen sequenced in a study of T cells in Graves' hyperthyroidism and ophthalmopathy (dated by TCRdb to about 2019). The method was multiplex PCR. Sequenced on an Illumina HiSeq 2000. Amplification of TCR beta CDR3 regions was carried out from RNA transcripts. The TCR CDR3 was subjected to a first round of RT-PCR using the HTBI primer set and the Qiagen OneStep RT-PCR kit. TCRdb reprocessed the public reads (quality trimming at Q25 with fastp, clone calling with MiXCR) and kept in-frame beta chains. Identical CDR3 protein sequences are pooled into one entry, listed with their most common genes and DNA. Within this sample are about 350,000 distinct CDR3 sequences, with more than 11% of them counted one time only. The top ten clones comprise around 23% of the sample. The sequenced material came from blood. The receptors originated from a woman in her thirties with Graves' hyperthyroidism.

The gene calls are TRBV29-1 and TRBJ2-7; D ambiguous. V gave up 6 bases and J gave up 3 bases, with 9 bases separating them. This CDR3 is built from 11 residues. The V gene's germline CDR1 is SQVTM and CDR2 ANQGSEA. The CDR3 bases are TGCAGCGTAAAAGTAAACTACGAGCAGTACTTC. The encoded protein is CSVKVNYEQYF.

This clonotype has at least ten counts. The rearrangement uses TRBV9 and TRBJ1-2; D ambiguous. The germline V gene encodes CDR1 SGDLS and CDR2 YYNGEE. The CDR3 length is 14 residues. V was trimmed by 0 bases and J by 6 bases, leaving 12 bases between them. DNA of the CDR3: TGTGCCAGCAGCGTAGTTTCAGGTCGTGATGGCTACACCTTC. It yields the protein CASSVVSGRDGYTF.

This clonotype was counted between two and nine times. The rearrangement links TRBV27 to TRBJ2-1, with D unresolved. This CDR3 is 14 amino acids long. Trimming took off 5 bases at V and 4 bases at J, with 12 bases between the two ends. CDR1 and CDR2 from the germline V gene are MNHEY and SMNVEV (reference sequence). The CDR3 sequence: CASSPSTPYNEQFF. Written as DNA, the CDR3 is TGTGCCAGCAGTCCCTCGACCCCTTACAATGAGCAGTTCTTC.

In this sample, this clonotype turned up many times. The CDR3: CASSLGDRLGEAFF. CDR3 DNA sequence: TGCGCCAGCAGCTTGGGGGACAGGCTGGGTGAAGCTTTCTTT. The chain is built from TRBV5-1 and TRBJ1-1; TRBD1 agrees at 8 bases. Germline values: CDR1 SGHRS, CDR2 YFSETQ. V shed 0 bases and J 7 bases; nucleotides not matched to a gene: 5. The CDR3 covers 14 residues.

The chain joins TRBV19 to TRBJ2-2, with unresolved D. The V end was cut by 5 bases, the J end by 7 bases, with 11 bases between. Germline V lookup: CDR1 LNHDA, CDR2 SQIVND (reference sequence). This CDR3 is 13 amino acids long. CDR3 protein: CASSAADLGELFF. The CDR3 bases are TGTGCCAGTAGTGCCGCGGACCTCGGGGAGCTGTTTTTT.

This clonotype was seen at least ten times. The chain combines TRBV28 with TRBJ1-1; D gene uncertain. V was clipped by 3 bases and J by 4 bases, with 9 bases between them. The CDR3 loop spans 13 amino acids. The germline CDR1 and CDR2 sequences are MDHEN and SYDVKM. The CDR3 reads CASSFSEGTEAFF. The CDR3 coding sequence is TGTGCCAGCAGTTTTTCGGAGGGCACTGAAGCTTTCTTT.